This T cell receptor beta chain came from a study of T cell repertoires in cytomegalovirus infection. General observations from the study: The study identified carriers of CMV plus the relevant HLA from cumulative public TCR beta family frequency.

This CDR3 is built from 15 residues. Germline assignment: CDR1 SGHDN and CDR2 FVKESK. Trimming shortened V by 2 bases and J by 6 bases, and 14 bases separated the two germline ends. In this sample, this clonotype turned up many times. The antigen remains unidentified. MiXCR, run by TCRdb on the reads, gives a single entry per CDR3 protein. The sample carries roughly 320,000 distinct CDR3 sequences, around 9.6% recorded once. The sample consisted of PBMCs. The sequence was collected from a human donor in good health (CMV status not recorded). Some clones in this sample may be carry-over from other donors' samples. The V call is TRBV14, the J call TRBJ2-1, with D perhaps TRBD2 (6 bases). The CDR3 DNA follows: TGTGCCAGCAGCCAATCACAGGTGGGGGGCAATGAGCAGTTCTTC. Protein product: CASSQSQVGGNEQFF.